The 29 T cell receptor beta chains reported below all come from one sample, sequenced in a study of T-cell reconstitution after alpha-beta-depleted transplantation in children. It was with unique molecular identifiers that the TCRbeta library was prepared. TCRdb passed the PCR reads through MiXCR, listing each CDR3 protein once. Altogether over 550,000 distinct CDR3 sequences are present, more than 9% being singletons, with the ten largest covering approximately 4.1%. The specimen was PBMCs from the stem cell graft donor, collected from the stem cell graft. All receptors derive from a human donor who donated a stem cell graft to a child with acute myeloid leukemia.

The rearrangement links TRBV30 to TRBJ2-7; 7 bases are a match to TRBD1. This CDR3 comprises 14 residues. The ends lost 1 base at V and 6 bases at J; junction bases unmatched: 9. The germline gives CDR1 GTSNPN, CDR2 SVGIG (reference sequence). The DNA of the CDR3 is TGTGCCTGGAGTGGGCTAGACAGGGAATCCGAGCAGTACTTC. Translated: CAWSGLDRESEQYF. The variable domain in full, with the rest retrieved from reference TRBV30 and TRBJ2-7, is SQTIHQWPATLVQPVGSPLSLECTVEGTSNPNLYWYRQAAGRGLQLLFYSVGIGQISSEVPQNLSASRPQDRQFILSSKKLLLSDSGFYLCAWSGLDRESEQYFGPGTRLTVT.

J is TRBJ1-1 and V is TRBV7-3; 7 bases align to TRBD1. Losses at the gene ends were 5 bases for V and 1 base for J; bases not matched to a gene: 7. The CDR3 spans 15 residues. CDR1 SGHTA and CDR2 FQGTGA come from the germline V gene. CDR3 DNA sequence: TGTGCCAGCAGCCCCGAGGGACAGACGAACACTGAAGCTTTCTTT. It encodes CASSPEGQTNTEAFF.

The V and J genes are TRBV7-2 and TRBJ1-5; tentatively, D is TRBD1 (6 bases). The length of the CDR3 is 16 residues. Trimming cost V 1 base and J 6 bases, with 16 bases left between them. The germline V gene has CDR1 SGHTA and CDR2 FQGNSA. The chain's CDR3 is CASSLGVGGEGQPQHF. CDR3 nucleotides: TGTGCCAGCAGCTTAGGGGTCGGGGGCGAAGGTCAGCCCCAGCATTTT.

This clonotype has ten or more counts. The chain couples TRBV10-3 to TRBJ2-1, with D possibly being TRBD1 or TRBD2 (5 bases each). The CDR3 runs to 12 residues. Germline values: CDR1 ENHRY, CDR2 SYGVKD. V was shortened by 11 bases and J by 3 bases, with 11 bases between the two germline ends. CDR3 in amino acids: CAVGPDYNEQFF. DNA for the CDR3: TGTGCCGTGGGACCGGACTACAATGAGCAGTTCTTC.

The J gene is TRBJ2-5, the V gene TRBV15, with 13 bases fitting TRBD2. V lost 4 bases, J lost 2 bases, and 13 bases stayed unmatched. Germline CDR1 and CDR2: LNHNV and YYDKDF (reference sequence). This CDR3 has 19 amino acids. The CDR3 DNA follows: TGTGCCACCAGCACACGATTGAAGACTAGCGGGAGGAGACAAGAGACCCAGTACTTC. It codes for CATSTRLKTSGRRQETQYF. Looking up the rest from reference TRBV15 and TRBJ2-5 gives the full variable domain: DAMVIQNPRYQVTQFGKPVTLSCSQTLNHNVMYWYQQKSSQAPKLLFHYYDKDFNNEADTPDNFQSRRPNTSFCFLDIRSPGLGDTAMYLCATSTRLKTSGRRQETQYFGPGTRLLVL.

This clonotype was counted only a few times. The chain links TRBV2 to TRBJ1-1; D remains ambiguous. In germline, CDR1 is SNHLY, CDR2 FYNNEI. The CDR3 sequence is 11 residues long. Trimming shortened V by 6 bases and J by 8 bases, and 10 bases separated the two germline ends. This CDR3 is CASRDQGEAFF. As DNA, the CDR3 is TGTGCCAGCAGGGACCAAGGCGAAGCTTTCTTT.

This clonotype was picked up many times. This chain links TRBV29-1 with TRBJ2-5, with TRBD1 as a possible D gene (5 bases). V lost 4 bases to trimming and J lost 2 bases, with 11 bases between them. The CDR3 has 13 amino acids. The germline V gene has CDR1 SQVTM and CDR2 ANQGSEA. The CDR3 nucleotides read TGCAGCGTTGCCCGACAGAATCAAGAGACCCAGTACTTC. Protein: CSVARQNQETQYF. Full variable domain (remainder filled in from reference TRBV29-1 and TRBJ2-5): SAVISQKPSRDICQRGTSLTIQCQVDSQVTMMFWYRQQPGQSLTLIATANQGSEATYESGFVIDKFPISRPNLTFSTLTVSNMSPEDSSIYLCSVARQNQETQYFGPGTRLLVL.

The V and J genes are TRBV10-3 and TRBJ1-6; D not resolved. V shed 3 bases and J shed 0 bases, with 6 bases lying between them. The CDR3 is made up of 15 amino acids. Germline V gene lookup returns CDR1 ENHRY and CDR2 SYGVKD. CDR3 loop: CAISEGSSYNSPLHF. The CDR3 bases are TGTGCCATCAGTGAAGGGAGCTCCTATAATTCACCCCTCCACTTT.

There are a few counts of this clonotype. The chain uses TRBV7-3 and TRBJ2-5, with a possible D match to TRBD2 (7 bases). Trimming left V 7 bases short and J 5 bases short, with 17 bases between. The germline V gene has CDR1 SGHTA and CDR2 FQGTGA. This CDR3 has 14 amino acids. This CDR3 is CASTPGGPLETQYF. The CDR3 DNA reads as TGTGCCAGCACCCCGGGGGGCCCGCTGGAGACCCAGTACTTC.

Only a few counts were recorded for this clonotype. The V gene is TRBV10-3, the J gene TRBJ2-6; perhaps TRBD2 as D (5 bases). V was cut by 3 bases and J by 0 bases, with 24 bases left in between. The CDR3 spans 21 residues. Germline loops: CDR1 ENHRY, CDR2 SYGVKD. The CDR3 spells CAISDPRAMGGHFSGANVLTF. CDR3 bases: TGTGCCATCAGTGACCCACGTGCTATGGGCGGGCACTTCTCTGGGGCCAACGTCCTGACTTTC.

This clonotype showed up many times. The rearrangement links TRBV5-1 to TRBJ2-2; D is ambiguous. Germline assignment: CDR1 SGHRS and CDR2 YFSETQ. The germline V and J ends were trimmed by 5 bases and 5 bases, with 7 bases remaining between them. CDR3 length equals 12 residues. CDR3 coding DNA: TGCGCCAGCAGTTACCCGACCGGGGAGCTGTTTTTT. The encoded protein is CASSYPTGELFF.

In its sample, this clonotype was seen a few times. V and J are TRBV2 and TRBJ1-2; D is undetermined. CDR1 and CDR2 from the germline V gene are SNHLY and FYNNEI. CDR3 length: 13 amino acids. Deletions cut 4 bases from V and 0 bases from J, with 6 bases between. This chain's CDR3 is CASSAGANYGYTF. CDR3 nucleotides: TGTGCCAGCAGTGCTGGCGCTAACTATGGCTACACCTTC.

The J gene is TRBJ2-7, the V gene TRBV10-3, with D possibly being TRBD1 or TRBD2 (5 bases each). This CDR3 is built from 14 residues. CDR1 and CDR2 from the germline V gene are ENHRY and SYGVKD. V was shortened by 7 bases and J by 4 bases, with 17 bases between the two germline ends. The CDR3 loop is CAITRGPGDYEQYF. CDR3 sequence (DNA): TGTGCCATCACCCGGGGACCGGGCGATTACGAGCAGTACTTC.

The chain joins TRBV29-1 to TRBJ2-5; TRBD1 might be the D (6 bases). Germline values: CDR1 SQVTM, CDR2 ANQGSEA. Trimming stripped 6 bases from V and 0 bases from J, with 11 bases between. This CDR3 has 13 residues. Here the CDR3 reads CSVHRANQETQYF. The CDR3 DNA sequence: TGCAGCGTGCACAGGGCCAACCAAGAGACCCAGTACTTC. The full variable domain, completed using reference TRBV29-1 and TRBJ2-5, is SAVISQKPSRDICQRGTSLTIQCQVDSQVTMMFWYRQQPGQSLTLIATANQGSEATYESGFVIDKFPISRPNLTFSTLTVSNMSPEDSSIYLCSVHRANQETQYFGPGTRLLVL.

This clonotype has more than one count but fewer than ten. The genes are TRBV5-1 and TRBJ2-2; 10 nucleotides line up with TRBD2. Germline lookup yields CDR1 SGHRS and CDR2 YFSETQ. V shed 2 bases and J 7 bases; nucleotides not matched to a gene: 5. This CDR3 is 15 amino acids long. CDR3 nucleotides: TGCGCCAGCAGCTTACTAGCGGGGTCCGTCGGGGAGCTGTTTTTT. Its protein product is CASSLLAGSVGELFF.

This clonotype showed up many times. The chain couples TRBV29-1 to TRBJ2-1; D is unresolved. V was cut by 0 bases and J by 7 bases, with 16 bases left in between. This CDR3 is built from 15 residues. Germline V gene lookup returns CDR1 SQVTM and CDR2 ANQGSEA. CDR3 nucleotide sequence: TGCAGCGTTGAAGACAGATCCTTTCTGGGGAATGAGCAGTTCTTC. The encoded protein is CSVEDRSFLGNEQFF.

This clonotype came up a few times. The chain recombines TRBV20-1 with TRBJ2-7; 12 nucleotides match TRBD2. The germline V gene has CDR1 DFQATT and CDR2 SNEGSKA (reference sequence). The CDR3 is 14 amino acids. V shed 3 bases and J 3 bases; nucleotides not matched to a gene: 3. DNA for the CDR3: TGCAGTGCTAGCCGGACTAGCGGGGTCTACGAGCAGTACTTC. It specifies CSASRTSGVYEQYF.

This clonotype has ten or more counts. This chain connects TRBV29-1 to TRBJ2-7; TRBD1 might be the D (5 bases). Germline lookup yields CDR1 SQVTM and CDR2 ANQGSEA. The CDR3 totals 11 residues. Trimming stripped 6 bases from V and 4 bases from J, with 10 bases between. Here the CDR3 DNA reads TGCAGCGTATGGCAGGGTTACGAGCAGTACTTC. It encodes CSVWQGYEQYF.

This clonotype was seen a handful of times. The CDR3 loop reads CSADAGDTEAFF. The CDR3 bases are TGCAGTGCTGACGCGGGGGACACTGAAGCTTTCTTT. The chain links TRBV20-1 to TRBJ1-1, with D possibly matching TRBD1 (5 bases). Per germline, CDR1 DFQATT and CDR2 SNEGSKA (reference sequence). Trimming pared 5 bases from V and 3 bases from J, leaving 10 bases between. The CDR3 length is 12 residues.

This clonotype was counted many times. The rearrangement joins TRBV7-8 to TRBJ2-5; D not certain. The CDR3 length is 15 residues. V lost 4 bases, J lost 0 bases, and 12 bases lay in between. Germline CDR1 reads SGHVS; CDR2 reads FQNEAQ. The DNA of the CDR3 is TGTGCCAGCAGCTCCAGTGGCGAAGACCAAGAGACCCAGTACTTC. Protein: CASSSSGEDQETQYF.

This clonotype was detected many times. The chain employs TRBV28 and TRBJ2-7; 9 nucleotides agree with TRBD1. V shed 5 bases, J shed 4 bases, and the junction held 9 bases outside the gene matches. The germline CDR1 and CDR2 sequences are MDHEN and SYDVKM. The CDR3 runs to 15 residues. CDR3 residues: CASSLRQGDGYEQYF. The DNA for the CDR3 is TGTGCCAGCAGTCTCAGACAGGGGGATGGTTACGAGCAGTACTTC.

This clonotype was seen a handful of times. The V and J genes are TRBV7-2 and TRBJ2-1; the D is unclear. The length of the CDR3 is 13 residues. Trimming removed 0 bases from V and 9 bases from J, with 9 bases in between. The germline V gene encodes CDR1 SGHTA and CDR2 FQGNSA. CDR3 nucleotides: TGTGCCAGCAGCTTAGCGCGGAAGGGTGAGCAGTTCTTC. Translation gives CASSLARKGEQFF.

This clonotype was observed many times. The chain is built from TRBV5-1 and TRBJ2-5, with D perhaps matching TRBD2 (5 bases). The CDR3 extends over 16 amino acids. Trimming pared 1 base from V and 1 base from J, leaving 14 bases between. CDR1 is SGHRS, CDR2 YFSETQ, per germline. CDR3 nucleotide sequence: TGCGCCAGCAGCTTGACCCTCCGGACTGTCCAAGAGACCCAGTACTTC. This codes for CASSLTLRTVQETQYF.

The V gene is TRBV6-1, the J gene TRBJ2-1; either TRBD1 or TRBD2 may supply D (7 bases each). Germline loops: CDR1 MNHNS, CDR2 SASEGT. The length of the CDR3 is 18 residues. Trimming left V 5 bases short and J 6 bases short, with 26 bases between. CDR3 sequence: CASSPLQGERDGSNEQFF. Written as DNA, the CDR3 is TGTGCCAGCAGTCCATTGCAGGGGGAGCGGGATGGAAGCAATGAGCAGTTCTTC.

The chain couples TRBV12-3 or TRBV12-4 to TRBJ1-1, with a tentative D call TRBD1 (6 bases). Trimming removed 7 bases at V and 3 bases at J, with 18 bases between. The CDR3 runs to 15 residues. Here the CDR3 reads CASNLQGGGHTEAFF. Here the CDR3 DNA reads TGTGCCAGCAACCTACAGGGAGGGGGTCACACTGAAGCTTTCTTT.

In this sample, this clonotype turned up many times. The V call is TRBV5-4, the J call TRBJ2-5, with a tentative D call TRBD2 (5 bases). The V end lost 1 base, the J end lost 5 bases, and 9 bases lay between the germline ends. Germline CDR1 reads SGHNT; CDR2 reads YYREEE (reference sequence). This CDR3 comprises 13 residues. Here the CDR3 DNA reads TGTGCCAGCAGCTTGACTAGGCTCGAGACCCAGTACTTC. This gives the protein CASSLTRLETQYF.

This chain links TRBV3-1 with TRBJ2-1, with TRBD1 as a possible D gene (6 bases). The CDR3 totals 17 residues. The germline V gene encodes CDR1 LGHDT and CDR2 YNNKEL (reference sequence). V lost 4 bases and J 4 bases, leaving 20 bases between the germline ends. CDR3 protein: CASSPIPLGGSYNEQFF. DNA of the CDR3: TGTGCCAGCAGCCCAATTCCCCTAGGGGGATCTTACAATGAGCAGTTCTTC.

At least ten counts were recorded for this clonotype. Here the CDR3 DNA reads TGTGCCAGCAGTTTTCACCGGACTCCTTTCTACGAGCAGTACTTC. This sequence encodes CASSFHRTPFYEQYF. This rearrangement joins TRBV12-3 or TRBV12-4 to TRBJ2-7; D might be TRBD2 (5 bases). V dropped 3 bases and J dropped 3 bases, with 15 bases sitting between them. The CDR3 is 15 amino acids.

V is TRBV20-1 and J is TRBJ1-4, with 7 bases identical to TRBD1. V trimming: 5 bases; J trimming: 3 bases; junction bases outside the gene matches: 6. This CDR3 contains 14 residues. From germline, CDR1 is DFQATT and CDR2 SNEGSKA (reference sequence). Written as DNA, the CDR3 is TGCAGTGCTGCCACGGGACAGTCTAATGAAAAACTGTTTTTT. It yields the protein CSAATGQSNEKLFF.